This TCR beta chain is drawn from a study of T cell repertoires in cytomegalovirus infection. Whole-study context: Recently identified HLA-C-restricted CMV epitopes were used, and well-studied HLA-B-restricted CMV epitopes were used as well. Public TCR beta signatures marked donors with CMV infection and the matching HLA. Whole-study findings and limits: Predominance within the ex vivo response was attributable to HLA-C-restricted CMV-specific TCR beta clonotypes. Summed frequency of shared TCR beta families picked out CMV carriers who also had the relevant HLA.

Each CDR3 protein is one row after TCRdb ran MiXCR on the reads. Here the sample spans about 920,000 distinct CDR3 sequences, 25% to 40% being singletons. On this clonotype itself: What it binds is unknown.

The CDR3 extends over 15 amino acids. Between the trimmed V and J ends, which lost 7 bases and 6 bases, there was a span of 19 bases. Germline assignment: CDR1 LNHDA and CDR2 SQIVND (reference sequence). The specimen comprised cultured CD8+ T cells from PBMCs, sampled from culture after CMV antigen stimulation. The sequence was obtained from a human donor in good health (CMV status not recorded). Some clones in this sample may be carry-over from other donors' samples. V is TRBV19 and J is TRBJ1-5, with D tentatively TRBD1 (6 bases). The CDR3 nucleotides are TGTGCCAGTAATGGGGACAATTGGGGTGGTCAGCCCCAGCATTTT. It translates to CASNGDNWGGQPQHF.